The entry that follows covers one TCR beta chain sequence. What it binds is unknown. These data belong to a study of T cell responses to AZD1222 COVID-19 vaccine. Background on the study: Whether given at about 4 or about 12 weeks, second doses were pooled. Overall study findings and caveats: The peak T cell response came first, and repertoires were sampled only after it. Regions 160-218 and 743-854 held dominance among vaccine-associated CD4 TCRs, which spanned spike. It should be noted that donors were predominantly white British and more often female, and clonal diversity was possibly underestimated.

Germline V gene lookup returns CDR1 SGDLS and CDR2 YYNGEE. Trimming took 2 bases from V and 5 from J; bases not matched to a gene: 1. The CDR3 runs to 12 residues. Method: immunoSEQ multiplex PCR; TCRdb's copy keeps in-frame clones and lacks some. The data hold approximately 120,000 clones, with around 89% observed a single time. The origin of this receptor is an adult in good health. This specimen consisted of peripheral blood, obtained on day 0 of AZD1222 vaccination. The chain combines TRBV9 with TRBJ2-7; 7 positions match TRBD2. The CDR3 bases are TGTGCCAGCAGCGTCGGGACTAACGAGCAGTACTTC. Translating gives CASSVGTNEQYF.